This T cell receptor beta chain was captured in a study of radiotherapy plus CTLA-4 blockade in lung cancer. Study as a whole: Objective responses were observed in approximately 17% of patients, and disease control was achieved by roughly 29%.

Points on this clone: The antigen is not known.

The protocol was immunoSEQ multiplex PCR, while the TCRdb copy is restricted to in-frame clones and leaves out a portion. The data show 81,000 or so clones, around 87% seen once. The CDR3 extends over 14 amino acids. Germline CDR1 is SGHNT and CDR2 is YYREEE (reference sequence). Study-level results: The best predictor of response was reported to be early blood T cell clone dynamics, with interferon-beta. Tumor-origin TCR clones grew in blood after radiotherapy plus ipilimumab.

The clonotype comes from a human donor with non-small cell lung cancer who had stable disease on radiotherapy plus ipilimumab. The chain has TRBV5-4 and TRBJ2-5; D perhaps matches TRBD2 (6 bases). The J call is in doubt because the DNA end fits TRBJ2-7 better. The sample was peripheral blood, taken from a patient treated with radiotherapy plus ipilimumab. The CDR3 protein is CASSFVGRTYEQYF. CDR3 coding DNA: TGTGCCAGCAGCTTTGTGGGGAGGACCTACGAGCAGTACTTC.